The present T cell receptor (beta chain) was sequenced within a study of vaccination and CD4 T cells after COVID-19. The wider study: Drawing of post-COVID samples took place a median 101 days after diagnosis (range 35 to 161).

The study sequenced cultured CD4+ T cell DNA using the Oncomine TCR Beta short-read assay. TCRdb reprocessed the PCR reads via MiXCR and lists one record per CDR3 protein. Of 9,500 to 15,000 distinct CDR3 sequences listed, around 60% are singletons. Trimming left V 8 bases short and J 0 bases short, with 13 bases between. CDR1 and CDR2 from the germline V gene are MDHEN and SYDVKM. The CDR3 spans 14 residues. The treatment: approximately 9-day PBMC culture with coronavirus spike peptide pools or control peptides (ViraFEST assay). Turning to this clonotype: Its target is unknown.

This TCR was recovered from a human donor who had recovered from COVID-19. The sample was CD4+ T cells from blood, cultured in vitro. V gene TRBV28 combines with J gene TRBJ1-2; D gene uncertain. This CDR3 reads CASLGRLANYGYTF. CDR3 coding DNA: TGTGCCAGCCTGGGCCGGCTAGCTAACTATGGCTACACCTTC.